A single T cell receptor beta chain is shown here with its context. No antigen is known for it. Base qualities are not provided; no much larger clone lies one nucleotide away. This specimen comes from a study of blood T cell repertoires in COVID-19 (dated by TCRdb to about 2020). General notes on the study: The collaborator samples originated in the United States, Italy and Spain and spanned the acute and convalescent phases of COVID-19. A freely available public database, intended as a resource for researchers studying the immune response to SARS-CoV-2, is where the repertoires were released. The prospective study material was composed of cDNA or gDNA derived from T cells, B-cell-depleted T cells, or PBMCs. The dataset comprised deeply sampled blood TCRbeta repertoires from subjects exposed to, actively infected with, or recovered from COVID-19. Nearly every sample came with metadata listing a de-identified subject ID, COVID-19 status, age in years and sex. The samples were drawn from the first 160 participants of the ongoing ImmuneRACE study and from 1,254 subjects provided by 6 global collaborators. Where HLA class I and class II types were available, the types were taken from metadata supplied by the sample provider, not from assay-based typing. The investigation overall reported the following: How much clinical and demographic metadata was included differed by source and by participant, and the metadata was provided uncurated.

Each collaborating institution followed its own protocols to collect whole blood in K2EDTA tubes. For TCRbeta analysis, collaborator samples were shipped as frozen whole blood, as isolated PBMCs, or as DNA extracted from either sample type. The immunoSEQ Assay, a bias-controlled multiplex PCR, was used to amplify TCRbeta CDR3 regions from genomic DNA. For the original study's pipeline: Nucleated cell counts per sample were estimated from amplification of reference gene primers within the assay. To quantify the absolute abundance of each unique TCRbeta CDR3 rearrangement, sequence reads were collapsed and filtered. For each sample, productive Simpson clonality was calculated as the square root of Simpson's diversity index over productive rearrangements. TCRdb took this table from immuneACCESS and kept in-frame rearrangements with V and J called. Such tables lack part of the clones; where checked against another copy, unresolved V genes explain under half of the gap, and the rest is unexplained. D and trimming come from the DNA, and the V and J calls and clone size come from that table. The sample yields tens of thousands of clones; around 87% were counted once. The leading ten clones occupy roughly 8.5% of the sample.

Sequencing was carried out using peripheral blood. This TCR was sampled from a man aged 45 to 65 with active COVID-19.

The nucleotides read TGTGCCAGCAGTTTGGACAGCACGAACACTGAAGCTTTCTTT. It specifies CASSLDSTNTEAFF. The rearrangement joined TRBV28 to TRBJ1-1; TRBD1 could be the D gene, as 6 bases match. The CDR3 measures 14 amino acids from cysteine to phenylalanine. The CDR3 DNA has 42 bases and is translated from base 1. The germline V gene provides CDR1 MDHEN and CDR2 SYDVKM. The junction shows trimming of 3 bases on V and 1 base on J, plus 9 bases between the germline ends.